These T cell receptor beta chains were read from a single sample in a study of blood T cell repertoires in COVID-19. Assay: immunoSEQ multiplex PCR; the TCRdb copy retains only in-frame clones and omits some. This sample has tens of thousands of clones; 80% occur once, and the top ten carry 4% to 5.5%. Sequencing used peripheral blood. Every receptor here comes from an older woman with acute or convalescent COVID-19. The CDR3 runs from the conserved cysteine through the conserved F or W. Fields, in order: CDR3 length, V gene, CDR3 protein.

length: 12
V: TRBV28
CDR3: CASKEGNYGYTF

length: 14
V: TRBV6-1
CDR3: CASSEVSGGTEAFF

length: 14
V: TRBV5-1
CDR3: CASSTGRGDVGYTF

length: 15
V: TRBV19
CDR3: CASSIRWTGATEAFF

length: 14
V: TRBV5-4
CDR3: CASSLSLAGTEAFF

length: 15
V: TRBV7-6
CDR3: CASSLAPENTDTQYF

length: 16
V: TRBV2
CDR3: CASSESGHYSGNTIYF

length: 14
V: TRBV6-5
CDR3: CASTKSRGDTEAFF

length: 14
V: TRBV7-2
CDR3: CASSHGQENSPLHF

length: 11
V: TRBV6-2/TRBV6-3
CDR3: CASSYPAEAFF

length: 12
V: TRBV4-1
CDR3: CASSQDSNGYTF

length: 17
V: TRBV7-3
CDR3: CASSSLAGDPYQETQYF

length: 19
V: TRBV5-6
CDR3: CASSLGLLRGVSSTDTQYF

length: 16
V: TRBV19
CDR3: CASSDLASYSNQPQHF

length: 18
V: TRBV4-2
CDR3: CASSQVQSGGALTDTQYF

length: 14
V: TRBV2
CDR3: CASSRQGEGYGYTF

length: 18
V: TRBV7-2
CDR3: CASSFIAGGPSSYNEQFF

length: 13
V: TRBV11-3
CDR3: CASSRDSNTEAFF

length: 12
V: TRBV6-6
CDR3: CATSRLEDTQYF

length: 13
V: TRBV7-2
CDR3: CASSLSRDYGYTF

length: 14
V: TRBV6-5
CDR3: CASSYRQDSYEQYF

length: 11
V: TRBV5-6
CDR3: CASSFQGEAFF

length: 18
V: TRBV7-7
CDR3: CASSPNYGLAGGKETQYF

length: 16
V: TRBV6-2/TRBV6-3
CDR3: CASSYGKVAGNQPQHF

length: 14
V: TRBV7-9
CDR3: CASSPLAVGNTIYF

length: 15
V: TRBV4-1
CDR3: CASSQGRTVNTEAFF

length: 13
V: TRBV19
CDR3: CASSDRVIQPQHF

length: 13
V: TRBV4-1
CDR3: CASSFGSYNEQFF

length: 16
V: TRBV5-1
CDR3: CASSTTWTGSGYEQYF

length: 11
V: TRBV3-1/TRBV3-2
CDR3: CASSQDGGGNF

length: 13
V: TRBV29-1
CDR3: CSVDLGTPYEQYF

length: 15
V: TRBV6-5
CDR3: CASRGGDSSGNTIYF

length: 14
V: TRBV27
CDR3: CASSVWDSVEKLFF